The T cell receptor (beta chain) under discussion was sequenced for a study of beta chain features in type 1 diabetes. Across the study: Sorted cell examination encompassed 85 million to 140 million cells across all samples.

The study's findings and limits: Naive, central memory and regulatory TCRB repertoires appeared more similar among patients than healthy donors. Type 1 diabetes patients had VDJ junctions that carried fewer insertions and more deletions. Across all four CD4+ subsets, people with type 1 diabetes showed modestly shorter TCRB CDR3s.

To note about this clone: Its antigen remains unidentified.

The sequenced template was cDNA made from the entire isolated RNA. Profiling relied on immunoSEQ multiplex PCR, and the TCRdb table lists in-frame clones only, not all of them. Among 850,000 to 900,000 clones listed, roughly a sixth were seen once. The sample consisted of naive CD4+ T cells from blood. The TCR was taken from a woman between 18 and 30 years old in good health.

CDR3 loop: CAISESINPGTDTQYF. DNA for the CDR3: TGTGCCATCAGTGAGTCGATTAATCCTGGCACAGATACGCAGTATTTT. This chain links TRBV10-3 with TRBJ2-3; D ambiguous. Germline V lookup: CDR1 ENHRY, CDR2 SYGVKD. V lost 0 bases and J 1 base, leaving 11 bases between the germline ends. This CDR3 is 16 amino acids long.